Below, 11 T cell receptor beta chains from the same sample are listed, as sequenced in a study of T cells after yellow fever vaccination. Each CDR3 protein is one row after TCRdb ran MiXCR on the 5' RACE reads. The sample includes some 97,000 distinct CDR3 sequences, approximately 5.5% of them seen just once. The material sequenced was CD8+ T cells sorted from PBMCs, taken 10 days after the yellow fever booster vaccination. The receptors stem from a man in his late teens or twenties who received the YFV17D yellow fever vaccine.

The chain carries TRBV7-2 and TRBJ1-3, with D uncertain. Germline CDR1 is SGHTA and CDR2 is FQGNSA. The length of the CDR3 is 14 residues. Trimming shortened V by 0 bases and J by 2 bases, and 5 bases separated the two germline ends. For the CDR3, the DNA is TGTGCCAGCAGCTTAGCAGGGCCTGGAAACACCATATATTTT. Protein sequence: CASSLAGPGNTIYF.

The rearrangement uses TRBV12-3 or TRBV12-4 and TRBJ2-1; 8 bases align to TRBD2. CDR3 length: 16 residues. With 3 bases clipped from V and 4 bases from J, the junction kept 8 bases outside the gene matches. CDR3 in DNA: TGTGCCAGCAGTTTGGCTATCCGGGGGGGTTACAATGAGCAGTTCTTC. Encoded protein: CASSLAIRGGYNEQFF.

V gene TRBV27 combines with J gene TRBJ2-1, with D hard to call. Trimming removed 0 bases from V and 9 bases from J, with 9 bases in between. This CDR3 is 13 amino acids long. Germline V gene data show CDR1 as MNHEY and CDR2 as SMNVEV (reference sequence). CDR3 bases: TGTGCCAGCAGTTTATCTCTTAGCTTTGAGCAGTTCTTC. This translates into CASSLSLSFEQFF.

This clonotype turned up a few times. V usage is TRBV4-1 and J usage is TRBJ2-2, with TRBD2 matching over 7 bases. V shed 4 bases, J shed 3 bases, and the junction held 2 bases outside the gene matches. This CDR3 is 14 amino acids long. From germline, CDR1 is MGHRA and CDR2 YSYEKL. The CDR3 protein is CASSPGGYTGELFF. The CDR3 DNA follows: TGCGCCAGCAGCCCCGGGGGGTACACCGGGGAGCTGTTTTTT.

With respect to this clonotype: This may stem from a read error, because a much larger clone lies one nucleotide away. V gene TRBV4-3 combines with J gene TRBJ2-7, with TRBD1 matching 8 bases. This CDR3 spans 14 amino acids. Germline values: CDR1 LGHNA, CDR2 YSLEER. As DNA, the CDR3 is TGCACCAGCAGCCTCGACAGGGGACCCTACGAGCAGTACTTC. It yields the protein CTSSLDRGPYEQYF.

This clonotype was observed a few times. The DNA for the CDR3 is TGTGCCAGCGGGGAAGGAGGGGCGAGCGGGGAGACCCAGTACTTC. Its translation: CASGEGGASGETQYF. The chain uses TRBV6-5 and TRBJ2-5, with a tentative D call TRBD2 (6 bases). CDR3 length equals 15 residues. The germline V and J ends were trimmed by 8 bases and 5 bases, with 21 bases remaining between them. From germline, CDR1 is MNHEY and CDR2 SVGAGI.

This sequence joins TRBV15 and TRBJ1-5; D uncertain. Germline CDR1 is LNHNV and CDR2 is YYDKDF (reference sequence). This CDR3 has 14 amino acids. V was trimmed by 0 bases and J by 2 bases, leaving 5 bases between them. The CDR3 DNA sequence: TGTGCCACCAGCAGAGATCTTGGCAATCAGCCCCAGCATTTT. It translates to CATSRDLGNQPQHF. Together with reference TRBV15 and TRBJ1-5, the CDR3 gives the full variable domain: DAMVIQNPRYQVTQFGKPVTLSCSQTLNHNVMYWYQQKSSQAPKLLFHYYDKDFNNEADTPDNFQSRRPNTSFCFLDIRSPGLGDTAMYLCATSRDLGNQPQHFGDGTRLSIL.

The chain couples TRBV12-3 or TRBV12-4 to TRBJ2-7; D not certain. The V end lost 6 bases, the J end lost 9 bases, and 27 bases lay between the germline ends. The CDR3 has 16 amino acids. The CDR3 DNA reads TGTGCCAGCAGCCCCTCCCCTGGCAGTTCGCCCTTAGCGCAGTACGTC. Protein product: CASSPSPGSSPLAQYV.

This clonotype was observed at least ten times. J is TRBJ2-1 and V is TRBV4-1; D is tentatively TRBD1 or TRBD2 (5 bases each). Trimming pared 3 bases from V and 8 bases from J, leaving 17 bases between. The CDR3 is made up of 15 amino acids. Germline V gene sequence: CDR1 MGHRA, CDR2 YSYEKL. The CDR3 region is CASSHEQVGTDEQFF. The DNA for the CDR3 is TGCGCCAGCAGCCACGAACAGGTAGGGACCGATGAGCAGTTCTTC.

V and J are TRBV7-6 and TRBJ1-4; TRBD1 aligns across 7 bases. This CDR3 spans 15 amino acids. With V trimmed by 4 bases and J by 1 base, 3 bases remained unmatched. Germline values: CDR1 SGHVS, CDR2 FNYEAQ. The chain's CDR3 is CASSSNRGTNEKLFF. The CDR3 DNA sequence: TGTGCCAGCAGCTCTAACAGGGGAACTAATGAAAAACTGTTTTTT.

This clonotype was seen only a few times. The rearrangement links TRBV29-1 to TRBJ1-2, with D maybe TRBD1 (5 bases). Trimming cost V 5 bases and J 9 bases, with 13 bases left between them. The CDR3 runs 11 residues. Germline loops: CDR1 SQVTM, CDR2 ANQGSEA. As DNA, the CDR3 is TGCAGCGTTCTACAGGAGGTCCGCTACACCTTC. Protein product: CSVLQEVRYTF.